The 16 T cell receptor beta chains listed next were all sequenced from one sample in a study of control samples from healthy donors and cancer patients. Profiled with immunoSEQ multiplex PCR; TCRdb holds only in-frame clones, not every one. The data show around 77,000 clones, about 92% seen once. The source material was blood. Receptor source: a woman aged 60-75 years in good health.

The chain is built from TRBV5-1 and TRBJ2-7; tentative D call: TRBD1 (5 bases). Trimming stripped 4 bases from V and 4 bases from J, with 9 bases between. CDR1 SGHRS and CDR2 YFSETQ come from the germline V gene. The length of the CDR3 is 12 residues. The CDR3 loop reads CASSQGSYEQYF. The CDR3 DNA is TGCGCCAGCAGCCAGGGATCTTACGAGCAGTACTTC. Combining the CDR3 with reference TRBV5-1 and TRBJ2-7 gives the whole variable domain KAGVTQTPRYLIKTRGQQVTLSCSPISGHRSVSWYQQTPGQGLQFLFEYFSETQRNKGNFPGRFSGRQFSNSRSEMNVSTLELGDSALYLCASSQGSYEQYFGPGTRLTVT.

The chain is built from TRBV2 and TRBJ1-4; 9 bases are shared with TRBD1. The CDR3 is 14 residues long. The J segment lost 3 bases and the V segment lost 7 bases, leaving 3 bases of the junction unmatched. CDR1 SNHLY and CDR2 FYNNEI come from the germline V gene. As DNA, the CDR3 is TGTGCCAGCAAACAGGGGGCAGCTAATGAAAAACTGTTTTTT. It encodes CASKQGAANEKLFF.

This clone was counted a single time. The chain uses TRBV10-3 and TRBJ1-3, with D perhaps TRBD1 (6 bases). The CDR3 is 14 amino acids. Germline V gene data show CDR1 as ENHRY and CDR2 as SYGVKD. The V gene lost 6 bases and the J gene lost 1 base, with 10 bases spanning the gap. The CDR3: CAIRPGDSGNTIYF. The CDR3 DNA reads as TGTGCCATCAGACCAGGGGATTCTGGAAACACCATATATTTT.

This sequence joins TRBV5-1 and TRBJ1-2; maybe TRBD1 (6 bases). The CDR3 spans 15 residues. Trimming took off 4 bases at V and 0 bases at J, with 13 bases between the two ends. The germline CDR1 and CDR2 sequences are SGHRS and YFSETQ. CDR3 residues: CASSLDSRTNYGYTF. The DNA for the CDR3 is TGCGCCAGCAGCCTGGACAGTCGCACTAACTATGGCTACACCTTC.

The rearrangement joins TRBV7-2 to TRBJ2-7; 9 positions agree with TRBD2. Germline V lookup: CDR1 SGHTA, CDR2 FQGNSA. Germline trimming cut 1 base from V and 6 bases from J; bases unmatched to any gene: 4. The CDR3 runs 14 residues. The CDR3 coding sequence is TGTGCCAGCAGCTTAGGCGGGAGGGCCTTCGAGCAGTACTTC. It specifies CASSLGGRAFEQYF.

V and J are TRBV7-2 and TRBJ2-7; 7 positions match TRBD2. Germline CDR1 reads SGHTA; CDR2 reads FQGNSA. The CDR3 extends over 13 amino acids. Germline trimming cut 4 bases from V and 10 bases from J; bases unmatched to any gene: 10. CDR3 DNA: TGTGCCAGCAGCTCTGGGACTACCCGCGCCCAGTACTTC. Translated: CASSSGTTRAQYF.

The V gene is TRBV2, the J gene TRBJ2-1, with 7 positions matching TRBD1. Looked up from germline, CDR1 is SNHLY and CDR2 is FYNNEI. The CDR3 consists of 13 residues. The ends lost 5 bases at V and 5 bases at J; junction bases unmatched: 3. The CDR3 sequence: CASSRGGDNEQFF. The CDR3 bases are TGTGCCAGCAGTCGAGGGGGCGACAATGAGCAGTTCTTC. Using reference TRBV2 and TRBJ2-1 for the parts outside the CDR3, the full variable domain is EPEVTQTPSHQVTQMGQEVILRCVPISNHLYFYWYRQILGQKVEFLVSFYNNEISEKSEIFDDQFSVERPDGSNFTLKIRSTKLEDSAMYFCASSRGGDNEQFFGPGTRLTVL.

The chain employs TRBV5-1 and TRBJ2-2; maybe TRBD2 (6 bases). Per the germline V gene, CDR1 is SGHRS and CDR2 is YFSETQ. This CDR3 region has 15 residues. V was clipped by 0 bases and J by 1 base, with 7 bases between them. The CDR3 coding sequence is TGCGCCAGCAGCTTGGGACTAGAGAACACCGGGGAGCTGTTTTTT. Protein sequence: CASSLGLENTGELFF. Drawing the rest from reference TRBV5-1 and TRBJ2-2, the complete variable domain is KAGVTQTPRYLIKTRGQQVTLSCSPISGHRSVSWYQQTPGQGLQFLFEYFSETQRNKGNFPGRFSGRQFSNSRSEMNVSTLELGDSALYLCASSLGLENTGELFFGEGSRLTVL.

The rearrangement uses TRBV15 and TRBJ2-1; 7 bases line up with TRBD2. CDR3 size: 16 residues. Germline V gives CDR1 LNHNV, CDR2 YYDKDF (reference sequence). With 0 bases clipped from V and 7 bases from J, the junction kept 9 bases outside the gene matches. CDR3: CATSRDVTSLQNEQFF. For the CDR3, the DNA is TGTGCCACCAGCAGAGATGTGACTAGCCTCCAGAATGAGCAGTTCTTC.

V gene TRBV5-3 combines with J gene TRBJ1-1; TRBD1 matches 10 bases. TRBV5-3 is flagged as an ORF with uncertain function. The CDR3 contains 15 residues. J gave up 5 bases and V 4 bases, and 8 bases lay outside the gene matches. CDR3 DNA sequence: TGTGCCAGAAGCATTCCGGGACAGGGGAGGACTGAAGCTTTCTTT. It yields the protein CARSIPGQGRTEAFF.

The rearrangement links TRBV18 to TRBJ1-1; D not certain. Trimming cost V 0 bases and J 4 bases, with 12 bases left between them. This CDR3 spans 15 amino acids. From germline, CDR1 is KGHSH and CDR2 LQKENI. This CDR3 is CASSPPVPAGTEAFF. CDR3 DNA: TGTGCCAGCTCACCACCGGTCCCCGCCGGCACTGAAGCTTTCTTT.

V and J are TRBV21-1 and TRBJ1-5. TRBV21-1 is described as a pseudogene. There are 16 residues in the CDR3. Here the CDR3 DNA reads TGTGCCAGCAGCAAAGGGGAGGAACAGCGCAATCAGCCCCAGCATTTT. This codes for CASSKGEEQRNQPQHF.

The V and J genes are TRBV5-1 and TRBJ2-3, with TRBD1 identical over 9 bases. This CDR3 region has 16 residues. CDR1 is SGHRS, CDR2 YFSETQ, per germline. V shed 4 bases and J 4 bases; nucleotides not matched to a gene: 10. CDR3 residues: CASSQGQGSYSDTQYF. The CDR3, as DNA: TGCGCCAGCAGCCAGGGACAGGGTTCATACTCAGATACGCAGTATTTT.

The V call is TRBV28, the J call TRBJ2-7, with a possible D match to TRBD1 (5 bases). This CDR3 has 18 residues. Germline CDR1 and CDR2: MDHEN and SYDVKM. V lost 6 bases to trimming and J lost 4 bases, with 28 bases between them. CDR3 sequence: CASSPGFSLLTESYEQYF. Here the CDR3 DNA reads TGTGCCAGCAGCCCGGGTTTTTCACTTTTGACAGAATCGTACGAGCAGTACTTC.

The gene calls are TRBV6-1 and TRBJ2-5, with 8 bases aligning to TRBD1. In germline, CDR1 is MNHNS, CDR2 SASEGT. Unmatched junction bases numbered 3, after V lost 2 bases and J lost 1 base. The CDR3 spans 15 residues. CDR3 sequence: CASSELGTGQETQYF. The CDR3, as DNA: TGTGCCAGCAGTGAATTAGGGACAGGCCAAGAGACCCAGTACTTC.

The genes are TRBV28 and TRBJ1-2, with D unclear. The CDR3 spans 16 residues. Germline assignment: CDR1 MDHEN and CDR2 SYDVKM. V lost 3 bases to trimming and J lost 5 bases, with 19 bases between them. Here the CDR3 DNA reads TGTGCCAGCAGTTTCCGTGTCGATCACAGCGAGTATGGCTACACCTTC. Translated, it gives CASSFRVDHSEYGYTF.